Listed below are T cell receptor beta chains from one sample, sequenced in a study of T cell repertoires in cytomegalovirus infection. One entry per CDR3 protein, called by TCRdb with MiXCR from the reads. Of 650,000 to 900,000 distinct CDR3 sequences listed, 30% to 35% are singletons. No antigen has been identified for these receptors. The sequencing used cultured CD8+ T cells from PBMCs, collected from culture after CMV antigen stimulation. The receptors were sampled from a human donor in good health (CMV status not recorded). Some clones in this sample may be carry-over from other donors' samples. Both conserved end residues are part of each CDR3. D genes are given only for firm matches. Size is omitted from some rows. Given values are once, few, many or a class for expanded clones.

TGTGCCAGCCTAGCGGGGGCCTTAGTCACCGGGGAGCTGTTTTTT,CASLAGALVTGELFF,TRBJ2-2,15,few,TRBV7-9,TRBD2
TGTGCCTGCAGTTTATCGGGCTATACGGAGACCCAGTACTTC,CACSLSGYTETQYF,TRBJ2-5,14,.,TRBV27,.
TGTGCCAGCGGACGGTCCGGGGGACGCGATGAGCAGTTCTTC,CASGRSGGRDEQFF,TRBJ2-1,14,.,TRBV6-6,.
TGTGCCAGCAGTTACTATTCGGCGTACAATGAGCAGTTCTTC,CASSYYSAYNEQFF,TRBJ2-1,14,.,TRBV6-2/TRBV6-3,.
TGTGCCAGCAGCTCTTCTAGCGGCAACACCGGGGAGCTGTTTTTT,CASSSSSGNTGELFF,TRBJ2-2,15,.,TRBV11-2,TRBD2
TGTGCCAGCAGCCCCCATAGCGGAGACATATTTTCACCCCTCCACTTT,CASSPHSGDIFSPLHF,TRBJ1-6,16,.,TRBV4-2,.
TGTGCCAGCAGTCACAGGGGCGATGAGCAGTTCTTC,CASSHRGDEQFF,TRBJ2-1,12,few,TRBV7-8,TRBD1
TGTGCCAGCAGCATCAGACCGGCAACTAATGAAAAACTGTTTTTT,CASSIRPATNEKLFF,TRBJ1-4,15,.,TRBV5-5,.
TGTGCCAGCAGTTTATCGGGGGGGGGACAGGCAAGCTATGGCCACACCTTC,CASSLSGGGQASYGHTF,TRBJ1-2,17,.,TRBV27,TRBD1
TGCGCCAGCAGCTGGGACAGGGGATGGGCTGAAGCTTTCTTT,CASSWDRGWAEAFF,TRBJ1-1,14,.,TRBV5-1,TRBD1
TGTGCCAGCAGTTTTCGGAGGGAAGCCTGGGGGGAGCTGTTTTTT,CASSFRREAWGELFF,TRBJ2-2,15,.,TRBV12-3/TRBV12-4,.
TGTGCCAGTAGTATGGGCTTCCAGATGGGCAATCAGCCCCAGCATTTT,CASSMGFQMGNQPQHF,TRBJ1-5,16,.,TRBV19,.
TGTGCCAGCAGCTTAGGGGGAATGGGCGAGACCCAGTACTTC,CASSLGGMGETQYF,TRBJ2-5,14,.,TRBV13,.
TGTGCCAGCGGTTTTGTGCTAACGAACACCGGGGAGCTGTTTTTT,CASGFVLTNTGELFF,TRBJ2-2,15,.,TRBV12-3/TRBV12-4,.
TGTGCCAGCAGTTACTCGTCTAGCGGGGGGTTGTATGAGCAGTTCTTC,CASSYSSSGGLYEQFF,TRBJ2-1,16,.,TRBV6-5,TRBD2
TGTGCCAGCAGTCGGTCAGCGGACATCACAGATACGCAGTATTTT,CASSRSADITDTQYF,TRBJ2-3,15,few,TRBV5-4,.
TGTGCCAGCAGCGCGACGGGGGGCTCTGGAAACACCATATATTTT,CASSATGGSGNTIYF,TRBJ1-3,15,few,TRBV9,.
TGTGCCAGCAGCTTCAAGACAGGGAGCAAAAACATTCAGTACTTC,CASSFKTGSKNIQYF,TRBJ2-4,15,few,TRBV11-3,TRBD1
TGTGCTAGCAGCTTGAGGGCGTTCGGGGGGGGTGGCTCCTACAATGAGCAGTTCTTC,CASSLRAFGGGGSYNEQFF,TRBJ2-1,19,few,TRBV7-7,TRBD2
TGTGCCAGCAGTTTATTCGGGACAGGGGTTGGGGAGACCCAGTACTTC,CASSLFGTGVGETQYF,TRBJ2-5,16,.,TRBV27,TRBD1
TGTGCCAGCAGTCCGGGACAGGGGAGAGGCCAGCCCCAGCATTTT,CASSPGQGRGQPQHF,TRBJ1-5,15,many,TRBV6-6,TRBD1
TGTGCCAGCAGCTCTCAGAAAAGCACAGATACGCAGTATTTT,CASSSQKSTDTQYF,TRBJ2-3,14,.,TRBV7-9,.
TGCGCCAGCAGTGACCCGACAGGGGCGCTCATCAATGAGCAGTTCTTC,CASSDPTGALINEQFF,TRBJ2-1,16,.,TRBV10-2,TRBD1
TGTGCCAGCATCTTTACCCCTGGCAGCCTAAGCTCTGGAAACACCATATATTTT,CASIFTPGSLSSGNTIYF,TRBJ1-3,18,few,TRBV12-3/TRBV12-4,.
TGCAGCGTCGTCGGGGCTGAAGCTTTCTTT,CSVVGAEAFF,TRBJ1-1,10,.,TRBV29-1,.
TGTGCCTCCAAGGACACCCTCTCTGGGGCCAACGTCCTGACTTTC,CASKDTLSGANVLTF,TRBJ2-6,15,.,TRBV6-5,.
TGTGCCAACATGACCCCCCCGGGACTAGCGGGGTTAGATACGCAGTATTTT,CANMTPPGLAGLDTQYF,TRBJ2-3,17,.,TRBV27,TRBD2
TGCAGTGCTACTAGCGGGGGGAACTCCGAGCAGTACTTC,CSATSGGNSEQYF,TRBJ2-7,13,.,TRBV20-1,TRBD2
TGTGCCAGCAGTTTCCGGGCCGCGCTGGGTCAGCCCCAGCATTTT,CASSFRAALGQPQHF,TRBJ1-5,15,.,TRBV12-3/TRBV12-4,.
TGTGCCAGCAGCCATGTTTTCGGGCGGAGTGAAGCTTTCTTT,CASSHVFGRSEAFF,TRBJ1-1,14,.,TRBV7-3,.
TGCAGTGCTAGCCCCAGGGTGACAAACTATGGCTACACCTTC,CSASPRVTNYGYTF,TRBJ1-2,14,.,TRBV20-1,.
TGTGCCATCAGTGAGTTTCGACAGGGGGATCAGCCCCAGCATTTT,CAISEFRQGDQPQHF,TRBJ1-5,15,.,TRBV10-3,TRBD1
TGTGCCAGCAGCCAAGAGTTAGGGCGTCGAAGCTCCTACAATGAGCAGTTCTTC,CASSQELGRRSSYNEQFF,TRBJ2-1,18,few,TRBV3-1,.
TGTGCCACCAGCAGAGAAGAGGGCTGGAATGAGCAGTTCTTC,CATSREEGWNEQFF,TRBJ2-1,14,few,TRBV15,.
TGTGCCAGCAGCCAGAGCGGGGGGGCTTTCGAGCAGTACTTC,CASSQSGGAFEQYF,TRBJ2-7,14,few,TRBV6-6,TRBD2
TGTGCCAGCAGTTTATCCGGGCAGGGCATGCTGGATGGCTACACCTTC,CASSLSGQGMLDGYTF,TRBJ1-2,16,.,TRBV27,.
TGTGCCAGTAGTGCCGTGGAAGGGAGCCAATATAATTCACCCCTCCACTTT,CASSAVEGSQYNSPLHF,TRBJ1-6,17,few,TRBV19,.
TGTGCCAGCTCGGGGCAACCTGGAAACACCATATATTTT,CASSGQPGNTIYF,TRBJ1-3,13,many,TRBV5-6,.
TGTGCCAGCAGTCCCGTCGCGGACGGGAACACTGAAGCTTTCTTT,CASSPVADGNTEAFF,TRBJ1-1,15,.,TRBV6-2/TRBV6-3,.
TGCGCCAGCAGCTTGGCCAGGGGGGGACCCACAGATACGCAGTATTTT,CASSLARGGPTDTQYF,TRBJ2-3,16,few,TRBV5-1,.
TGCAGTGAAGAGAGCGACAGGGGATACGGGGAGACCCAGTACTTC,CSEESDRGYGETQYF,TRBJ2-5,15,few,TRBV20-1,TRBD1
TGTGCCAGCAGCCAAGGAACAGCCCAAGCGTCCTATGGCTACACCTTC,CASSQGTAQASYGYTF,TRBJ1-2,16,few,TRBV4-2,.
TGTGCCAGCAGCTTAGCGGGGGGCCCGAAAGAGACCCAGTACTTC,CASSLAGGPKETQYF,TRBJ2-5,15,few,TRBV7-6,.
TGCGCCAGCAGCCCCCTGGCGGGGGGCGGCTACAATGAGCAGTTCTTC,CASSPLAGGGYNEQFF,TRBJ2-1,16,.,TRBV5-1,TRBD2
TGTGCCAGCAGCCGAGACAGTCCCTCACTTCTTTACTATGGCTACACCTTC,CASSRDSPSLLYYGYTF,TRBJ1-2,17,many,TRBV7-2,.
TGTGCCAGCAGCTTGGACCGGAGCTCTGGAAACACCATATATTTT,CASSLDRSSGNTIYF,TRBJ1-3,15,.,TRBV5-4,.
TGTGCTAGCAGCAGCGGGACAGGGGGGAATGAGCAGTTCTTC,CASSSGTGGNEQFF,TRBJ2-1,14,few,TRBV7-7,TRBD1